This T cell receptor (beta chain) was retrieved from a study of T cell repertoires in cytomegalovirus infection. TCRdb processed the reads anew with MiXCR; each CDR3 protein has one entry. The sample shows under 850,000 distinct CDR3 sequences, 30% to 35% of them seen only once. V lost 5 bases to trimming and J lost 1 base, with 34 bases between them. This CDR3 region has 22 residues. Germline-derived CDR1 and CDR2 are SGHTA and FQGNSA. This clonotype was counted at least ten times. Its target is not known. The study, taken as a whole, reports: HLA-C-restricted CMV-specific TCR beta clonotypes prevailed in the ex vivo response.

The sample consisted of cultured PBMCs, taken from culture after CMV antigen stimulation. The sequence was obtained from a human donor in good health (CMV status not recorded). Some clones in this sample may be carry-over from other donors' samples. The chain recombines TRBV7-2 with TRBJ2-3; D possibly matches TRBD1 or TRBD2 (8 bases each). CDR3 amino acids: CASSLWRQGTGGGLTGTDTQYF. CDR3 DNA: TGTGCCAGCAGCCTTTGGAGACAGGGGACGGGGGGGGGACTAACTGGCACAGATACGCAGTATTTT.